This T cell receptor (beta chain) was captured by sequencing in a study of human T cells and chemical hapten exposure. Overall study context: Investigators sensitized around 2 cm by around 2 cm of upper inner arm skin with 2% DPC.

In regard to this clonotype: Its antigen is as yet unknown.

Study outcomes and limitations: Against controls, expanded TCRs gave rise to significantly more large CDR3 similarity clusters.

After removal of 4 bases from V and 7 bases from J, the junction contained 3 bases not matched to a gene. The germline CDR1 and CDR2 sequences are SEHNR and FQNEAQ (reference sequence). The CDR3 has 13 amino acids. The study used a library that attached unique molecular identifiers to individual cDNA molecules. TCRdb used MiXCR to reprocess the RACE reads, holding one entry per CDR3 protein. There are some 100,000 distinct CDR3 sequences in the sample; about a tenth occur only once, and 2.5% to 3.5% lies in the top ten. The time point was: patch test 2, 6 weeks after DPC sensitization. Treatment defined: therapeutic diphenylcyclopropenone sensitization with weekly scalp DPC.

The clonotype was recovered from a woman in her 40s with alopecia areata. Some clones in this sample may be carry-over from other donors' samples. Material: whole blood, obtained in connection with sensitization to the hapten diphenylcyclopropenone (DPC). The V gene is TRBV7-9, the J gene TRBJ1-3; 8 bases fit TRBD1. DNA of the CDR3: TGTGCCAGCAGCTCCGGACAGGGTAACACCATATATTTT. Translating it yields CASSSGQGNTIYF. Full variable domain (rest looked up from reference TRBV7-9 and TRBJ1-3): DTGVSQNPRHKITKRGQNVTFRCDPISEHNRLYWYRQTLGQGPEFLTYFQNEAQLEKSRLLSDRFSAERPKGSFSTLEIQRTEQGDSAMYLCASSSGQGNTIYFGEGSWLTVV.